This is a list of T cell receptor beta chains from one sample in a study of blood T cell repertoires in COVID-19. Clones were read by immunoSEQ multiplex PCR, and TCRdb kept only the in-frame ones, dropping some. Of about 200,000 clones in the sample, more than 75% are singletons; the top ten hold around 7%. The sequenced sample was PBMCs or T cells enriched from blood (not recorded which). These receptors were collected from a woman between 40 and 50 years old with acute COVID-19. Each CDR3 is given with its conserved first and last residue. Fields, in order: D gene, J gene, clone size, V gene, CDR3 DNA, CDR3 protein. D genes are given only for firm matches. Clone size is stated in some rows and not others, as once, few, many or a class when expanded.

D gene: NA; J gene: TRBJ2-1; clone size: once; V gene: TRBV5-4; CDR3 DNA: TGTGCCAGCAGCTCCCCTCGGGGCGGGATAACCTACAATGAGCAGTTCTTC; CDR3 protein: CASSSPRGGITYNEQFF
D gene: TRBD2; J gene: TRBJ2-3; clone size: NA; V gene: TRBV7-3; CDR3 DNA: TGTGCCAGCAGCTCCCTAGCGGGAGAGCCGTTCGCCACAGATACGCAGTATTTT; CDR3 protein: CASSSLAGEPFATDTQYF
D gene: TRBD2; J gene: TRBJ2-1; clone size: NA; V gene: TRBV27; CDR3 DNA: TGTGCCAGTAACATCGGGGGGGCGGCCTACAATGAGCAGTTCTTC; CDR3 protein: CASNIGGAAYNEQFF
D gene: NA; J gene: TRBJ2-2; clone size: NA; V gene: TRBV30; CDR3 DNA: TGTGCCTGGAGTACGACAAGGGGGACCGGGGAGCTGTTTTTT; CDR3 protein: CAWSTTRGTGELFF
D gene: TRBD2; J gene: TRBJ2-7; clone size: NA; V gene: TRBV19; CDR3 DNA: TGTGCCAGTAGTCCGCGACTAGCGTCACCCTACGAGCAGTACTTC; CDR3 protein: CASSPRLASPYEQYF
D gene: NA; J gene: TRBJ1-5; clone size: once; V gene: TRBV7-9; CDR3 DNA: TGTGCCAGCAGCTTACCAGGGGAGGGTCAGCCCCAGCATTTT; CDR3 protein: CASSLPGEGQPQHF
D gene: NA; J gene: TRBJ1-3; clone size: NA; V gene: TRBV7-9; CDR3 DNA: TGTGCCAGCAGCTCTAGTGTCGGAAACACCATATATTTT; CDR3 protein: CASSSSVGNTIYF
D gene: TRBD2; J gene: TRBJ2-3; clone size: NA; V gene: TRBV4-2; CDR3 DNA: TGTGCCAGCAGCCAAGATAGGAAACAGCGGGATCACACAGATACGCAGTATTTT; CDR3 protein: CASSQDRKQRDHTDTQYF
D gene: TRBD1; J gene: TRBJ1-2; clone size: NA; V gene: TRBV27; CDR3 DNA: TGTGCCAGCGGCCAAGGGACAGGGGGCTCATGGTACTATGGCTACACCTTC; CDR3 protein: CASGQGTGGSWYYGYTF
D gene: NA; J gene: TRBJ1-5; clone size: NA; V gene: TRBV7-2; CDR3 DNA: TGTGCCAGCAGCTTAGAACAGGGAGGCAATCAGCCCCAGCATTTT; CDR3 protein: CASSLEQGGNQPQHF
D gene: TRBD1; J gene: TRBJ1-5; clone size: NA; V gene: TRBV28; CDR3 DNA: TGTGCCAGCAGTTCGCAACAGGGGGGGCCATTCAATCAGCCCCAGCATTTT; CDR3 protein: CASSSQQGGPFNQPQHF
D gene: TRBD2; J gene: TRBJ2-6; clone size: NA; V gene: TRBV7-3; CDR3 DNA: TGTGCCAGCAGCCCTAATGCGGGAGGCCGCTCTGGGGCCAACGTCCTGACTTTC; CDR3 protein: CASSPNAGGRSGANVLTF
D gene: NA; J gene: TRBJ1-1; clone size: NA; V gene: TRBV28; CDR3 DNA: TGTGCCAGCAGTATACCGGGTGAAGCTTTCTTT; CDR3 protein: CASSIPGEAFF
D gene: NA; J gene: TRBJ1-3; clone size: NA; V gene: TRBV4-3; CDR3 DNA: TGCGCCAGCAGCCAACATCTCAGGAACATCGCTGGAAACACCATATATTTT; CDR3 protein: CASSQHLRNIAGNTIYF
D gene: NA; J gene: TRBJ1-4; clone size: NA; V gene: TRBV15; CDR3 DNA: TGTGCCACCAGCAGAGATGCAGGGACTAATGAAAAACTGTTTTTT; CDR3 protein: CATSRDAGTNEKLFF
D gene: TRBD1; J gene: TRBJ2-2; clone size: NA; V gene: TRBV25-1; CDR3 DNA: TGTGCCAGCAGTGACCCATCGACAGGGGAGAACACCGGGGAGCTGTTTTTT; CDR3 protein: CASSDPSTGENTGELFF
D gene: TRBD1; J gene: TRBJ2-7; clone size: few; V gene: TRBV7-9; CDR3 DNA: TGTGCCAGCAGCTTTATTGGTCAGGGGGTCGAGCAGTACTTC; CDR3 protein: CASSFIGQGVEQYF
D gene: NA; J gene: TRBJ2-3; clone size: few; V gene: TRBV11-2; CDR3 DNA: TGTGCCAGCAGCTTAGAGGCGGGGCGCTCTAGCACAGATACGCAGTATTTT; CDR3 protein: CASSLEAGRSSTDTQYF
D gene: NA; J gene: TRBJ1-4; clone size: NA; V gene: TRBV30; CDR3 DNA: TGTGCCTGGAGTTCCCGCAGATCTAATGAAAAACTGTTTTTT; CDR3 protein: CAWSSRRSNEKLFF
D gene: NA; J gene: TRBJ1-5; clone size: NA; V gene: TRBV6-5; CDR3 DNA: TGTGCCAGCAGTCCAGGGACTGCCAATCAGCCCCAGCATTTT; CDR3 protein: CASSPGTANQPQHF
D gene: NA; J gene: TRBJ2-7; clone size: NA; V gene: TRBV6-6; CDR3 DNA: TGTGCCAGCAGTCGAAACAGGGACTACGAGCAGTACTTC; CDR3 protein: CASSRNRDYEQYF
D gene: TRBD2; J gene: TRBJ2-1; clone size: NA; V gene: TRBV19; CDR3 DNA: TGTGCCAGTAGTATGCCCCGGACTAGCGGGGTTTCCTACAATGAGCAGTTCTTC; CDR3 protein: CASSMPRTSGVSYNEQFF
D gene: TRBD2; J gene: TRBJ2-1; clone size: NA; V gene: TRBV5-1; CDR3 DNA: TGCGCCAGCAGCCGGACTAGCGGGTTTGTAGTGCAGTTCTTC; CDR3 protein: CASSRTSGFVVQFF
D gene: TRBD1; J gene: TRBJ1-5; clone size: NA; V gene: TRBV28; CDR3 DNA: TGTGCCAGCAGTTTAGACAGGGGGAAACAGCCCCAGCATTTT; CDR3 protein: CASSLDRGKQPQHF
D gene: NA; J gene: TRBJ2-3; clone size: few; V gene: TRBV28; CDR3 DNA: TGTGCCAGCAGTCCCGACAGTTTTTGGGCAGATACGCAGTATTTT; CDR3 protein: CASSPDSFWADTQYF
D gene: NA; J gene: TRBJ1-2; clone size: NA; V gene: TRBV19; CDR3 DNA: TGTGCCAGTAGTCGCCCAGGGGAAGCTAACTATGGCTACACCTTC; CDR3 protein: CASSRPGEANYGYTF
D gene: TRBD1; J gene: TRBJ1-5; clone size: once; V gene: TRBV7-7; CDR3 DNA: TGTGCTAGCAGCTTAGTATCCGGCAGGGGGCGCGATCAGCCCCAGCATTTT; CDR3 protein: CASSLVSGRGRDQPQHF
D gene: NA; J gene: TRBJ1-1; clone size: NA; V gene: TRBV29-1; CDR3 DNA: TGCAGCGTTCAAACGGGAACTGAAGCTTTCTTT; CDR3 protein: CSVQTGTEAFF
D gene: NA; J gene: TRBJ2-7; clone size: many; V gene: TRBV11-2; CDR3 DNA: TGTGCCAGCAGCTCCCCATCCAGTGGCGGCTCCTACGAGCAGTACTTC; CDR3 protein: CASSSPSSGGSYEQYF
D gene: TRBD1; J gene: TRBJ2-5; clone size: NA; V gene: TRBV5-4; CDR3 DNA: TGTGCCAGCAGACAGGGGCACCAAGAGACCCAGTACTTC; CDR3 protein: CASRQGHQETQYF
D gene: NA; J gene: TRBJ2-1; clone size: NA; V gene: TRBV2; CDR3 DNA: TGTGCCAGCAGTGAAGCTAGACTAGTTGAGCAGTTCTTC; CDR3 protein: CASSEARLVEQFF
D gene: NA; J gene: TRBJ1-4; clone size: NA; V gene: TRBV30; CDR3 DNA: TGTGCCTGGAGAGTTCCGAACGGTGAAAAACTGTTTTTT; CDR3 protein: CAWRVPNGEKLFF
D gene: NA; J gene: TRBJ1-1; clone size: NA; V gene: TRBV10-3; CDR3 DNA: TGTGCCATCAGCAGGGGAACTGAAGCTTTCTTT; CDR3 protein: CAISRGTEAFF
D gene: TRBD1; J gene: TRBJ2-7; clone size: NA; V gene: TRBV29-1; CDR3 DNA: TGCAGCGCCGAGGGGGCTTTTTACGAGCAGTACTTC; CDR3 protein: CSAEGAFYEQYF
D gene: TRBD1; J gene: TRBJ1-5; clone size: NA; V gene: TRBV6-5; CDR3 DNA: TGTGCCACTTTGGGACAGGGCGGAGGTGGGCCCCAGCATTTT; CDR3 protein: CATLGQGGGGPQHF
D gene: TRBD1; J gene: TRBJ1-3; clone size: NA; V gene: TRBV5-1; CDR3 DNA: TGCGCCAGCAGCAAGGACAGGAGTTCTGGAAACACCATATATTTT; CDR3 protein: CASSKDRSSGNTIYF
D gene: NA; J gene: TRBJ2-2; clone size: NA; V gene: TRBV5-1; CDR3 DNA: TGCGCCAGCAGCTTGGGGACATTGAACACCGGGGAGCTGTTTTTT; CDR3 protein: CASSLGTLNTGELFF
D gene: TRBD2; J gene: TRBJ2-3; clone size: NA; V gene: TRBV7-8; CDR3 DNA: TGTGCCAGCAGCCTCCGACTAGCGGGGGGGTTCACAGATACGCAGTATTTT; CDR3 protein: CASSLRLAGGFTDTQYF
D gene: NA; J gene: TRBJ1-6; clone size: NA; V gene: TRBV9; CDR3 DNA: TGTGCCAGCAGCGCGGGATTCGAGGGTTCACCCCTCCACTTT; CDR3 protein: CASSAGFEGSPLHF
D gene: NA; J gene: TRBJ1-3; clone size: NA; V gene: TRBV25-1; CDR3 DNA: TGTGCCAGCAGGGCGACGGAGGGCTTTTGGGACACCATATATTTT; CDR3 protein: CASRATEGFWDTIYF
D gene: TRBD1; J gene: TRBJ2-2; clone size: NA; V gene: TRBV11-3; CDR3 DNA: TGTGCCAGCAGCTTAGTGGGACAGGGTAACACCGGGGAGCTGTTTTTT; CDR3 protein: CASSLVGQGNTGELFF
D gene: NA; J gene: TRBJ2-5; clone size: NA; V gene: TRBV11-2; CDR3 DNA: TGTGCCAGCAGCTTAGGGAGAGCGGTCGAGACCCAGTACTTC; CDR3 protein: CASSLGRAVETQYF
D gene: NA; J gene: TRBJ1-2; clone size: NA; V gene: TRBV28; CDR3 DNA: TGTGCCAGCAGCCGGACAGTTAACTATGGCTACACCTTC; CDR3 protein: CASSRTVNYGYTF
D gene: TRBD1; J gene: TRBJ1-1; clone size: NA; V gene: TRBV6-5; CDR3 DNA: TGTGCCAGCAGTTCGGGACAGGGGGCGAGGGCTTTCTTT; CDR3 protein: CASSSGQGARAFF
D gene: NA; J gene: TRBJ1-1; clone size: NA; V gene: TRBV7-9; CDR3 DNA: TGTGCCACCCGACGGACAGCAAACACTGAAGCTTTCTTT; CDR3 protein: CATRRTANTEAFF
D gene: NA; J gene: TRBJ1-6; clone size: NA; V gene: TRBV27; CDR3 DNA: TGTGCCAGCAGCTTACACGAGAGTAATTCACCCCTCCACTTT; CDR3 protein: CASSLHESNSPLHF
D gene: NA; J gene: TRBJ1-2; clone size: NA; V gene: TRBV30; CDR3 DNA: TGTGCCTGGAGGACAGGACTTAACTATGGCTACACCTTC; CDR3 protein: CAWRTGLNYGYTF
D gene: TRBD2; J gene: TRBJ2-3; clone size: NA; V gene: TRBV24-1; CDR3 DNA: TGTGCCACCAGCATTCTATCGGCGGGGGGCACAGATACGCAGTATTTT; CDR3 protein: CATSILSAGGTDTQYF
D gene: TRBD2; J gene: TRBJ2-7; clone size: NA; V gene: TRBV5-1; CDR3 DNA: TGCGCCAGCAGTAGCGGGAGGACCTACGAGCAGTACTTC; CDR3 protein: CASSSGRTYEQYF
D gene: TRBD1; J gene: TRBJ1-5; clone size: NA; V gene: TRBV10-3; CDR3 DNA: TGTGCCATCAGTGAGTCCGGGACAGAAGTAAATCAGCCCCAGCATTTT; CDR3 protein: CAISESGTEVNQPQHF
D gene: TRBD2; J gene: TRBJ2-1; clone size: NA; V gene: TRBV7-8; CDR3 DNA: TGTGCCAGCAGCTCTAGCGGGGGGGCCTTCAATGAGCAGTTCTTC; CDR3 protein: CASSSSGGAFNEQFF
D gene: TRBD1; J gene: TRBJ1-6; clone size: NA; V gene: TRBV6-5; CDR3 DNA: TGTGCCAGCAGGCCGACAGGGGCCCTAAATTCACCCCTCCACTTT; CDR3 protein: CASRPTGALNSPLHF
D gene: TRBD2; J gene: TRBJ2-1; clone size: NA; V gene: TRBV6-6; CDR3 DNA: TGTGCCGGCGCGCCGGGACTAGCGGACAATGAGCAGTTCTTC; CDR3 protein: CAGAPGLADNEQFF
D gene: TRBD2; J gene: TRBJ2-1; clone size: few; V gene: TRBV29-1; CDR3 DNA: TGCAGCGTTCTTTCCCCCATGCGGGGGAGGAATGAGCAGTTCTTC; CDR3 protein: CSVLSPMRGRNEQFF
D gene: NA; J gene: TRBJ2-1; clone size: NA; V gene: TRBV3-1/TRBV3-2; CDR3 DNA: TGTGCCAGCAGCCAAGACCTAGTTGCCAATGAGCAGTTCTTC; CDR3 protein: CASSQDLVANEQFF
D gene: NA; J gene: TRBJ1-5; clone size: NA; V gene: TRBV6-5; CDR3 DNA: TGTGCCAGCACCTCCATGCTTAGTAATCAGCCCCAGCATTTT; CDR3 protein: CASTSMLSNQPQHF
D gene: TRBD2; J gene: TRBJ2-1; clone size: NA; V gene: TRBV27; CDR3 DNA: TGTGCCAGCAGACAAATTCCGGCGGGAGACCACAATGAGCAGTTCTTC; CDR3 protein: CASRQIPAGDHNEQFF
D gene: NA; J gene: TRBJ2-1; clone size: NA; V gene: TRBV3-1/TRBV3-2; CDR3 DNA: TGTGCCAGCAGCCGACTCGTCAATGAGCAGTTCTTC; CDR3 protein: CASSRLVNEQFF